This T cell receptor (beta chain) stems from a study of control samples from healthy donors and cancer patients. Germline loops: CDR1 SGHRS, CDR2 YFSETQ. This CDR3 spans 14 amino acids. V lost 6 bases and J 6 bases, leaving 17 bases between the germline ends. The data were produced by immunoSEQ multiplex PCR, yet TCRdb's version contains in-frame clones alone and is incomplete. The sample shows tens of thousands of clones, around 90% of them seen only once. The J gene is TRBJ2-3, the V gene TRBV5-1; D perhaps matches TRBD2 (5 bases). Sequencing used PBMCs. The sequence derives from a man between 25 and 39 years old with colorectal cancer. CDR3 coding DNA: TGCGCCAGCATCCGGGGTAGCACTGAGGATACGCAGTATTTT. Its translation: CASIRGSTEDTQYF.